This T cell receptor (beta chain) was sequenced during a study of CD8 T cells in Susac syndrome. RNA, at roughly 0.5 to 1 ug, was reverse transcribed with random hexamers. MiXCR, run by TCRdb on the immunoSEQ multiplex PCR reads, gives a single entry per CDR3 protein. In the table there are under 200,000 distinct CDR3 sequences, 95% of which are singletons. The length of the CDR3 is 17 residues. After removal of 6 bases from V and 0 bases from J, the junction contained 11 bases not matched to a gene. The V gene's germline CDR1 is LGHDT and CDR2 YNNKEL (reference sequence). This TCR was sampled from a human donor with Susac syndrome. Sequenced sample: CD8+ T cells from PBMCs. The rearrangement uses TRBV3-1 and TRBJ2-3; 8 bases are a match to TRBD2. CDR3 amino acids: CASRRTGSGGSTDTQYF. The CDR3 bases are TGTGCCAGCAGACGCACGGGGAGCGGGGGCAGCACAGATACGCAGTATTTT.